This T cell receptor (beta chain) emerged from a study of T cell responses to AZD1222 COVID-19 vaccine. Study-level results: The study found Spike-specific TCR breadth and depth rose after two AZD1222 doses. Repertoire collection took place solely once the T cell response had peaked.

Using immunoSEQ multiplex PCR, the repertoire was profiled, and TCRdb retains in-frame clones only, with some absent. The repertoire consists of around 210,000 clones, with roughly 94% occurring once and the leading ten covering around 1.8%. Germline CDR1 and CDR2: LGHDT and YNNKEL (reference sequence). Trimming removed 1 base from V and 6 bases from J; junction bases left unmatched: 3. This CDR3 contains 13 residues. Of note for this clone: Its matching antigen is unknown.

The TCR originated in an adult who received the MenACWY meningococcal vaccine as a control. The gene calls are TRBV3-1 (or the pseudogene TRBV3-2) and TRBJ2-7; 7 bases match TRBD2. The sample in question was peripheral blood, obtained 28 days after the second dose of the MenACWY control vaccine. The CDR3 region is CASSQVIAGEQYF. The CDR3 DNA follows: TGTGCCAGCAGCCAAGTGATAGCGGGCGAGCAGTACTTC.